What follows are 28 T cell receptor beta chains derived from one specimen sequenced in a study of T cells after yellow fever vaccination. TCRdb passed the 5' RACE reads through MiXCR, listing each CDR3 protein once. The sample carries 300,000 to 350,000 distinct CDR3 sequences, approximately 4.3% recorded once. This specimen consisted of PBMCs, obtained 15 days after the yellow fever booster vaccination. The receptors originated from a man aged 18 to 29 who received the YFV17D yellow fever vaccine.

This clonotype was observed many times. The genes are TRBV4-1 and TRBJ1-4; TRBD1 aligns across 7 bases. Germline V gene data show CDR1 as MGHRA and CDR2 as YSYEKL. V shed 0 bases and J 1 base; nucleotides not matched to a gene: 2. This CDR3 region has 16 residues. CDR3 in amino acids: CASSQENRGTNEKLFF. The DNA for the CDR3 is TGCGCCAGCAGCCAAGAAAACAGGGGAACTAATGAAAAACTGTTTTTT.

This clonotype came up many times. This chain joins TRBV20-1 and TRBJ2-3; 8 positions agree with TRBD2. V shed 0 bases, J shed 10 bases, and the junction held 6 bases outside the gene matches. The germline CDR1 and CDR2 sequences are DFQATT and SNEGSKA (reference sequence). CDR3 length: 13 residues. CDR3 region: CSARDPSGWAQYF. The CDR3 DNA is TGCAGTGCTAGAGACCCTAGCGGGTGGGCGCAGTATTTT.

This chain joins TRBV5-1 and TRBJ2-7; 10 positions agree with TRBD2. V was pared by 4 bases and J by 3 bases, with 4 bases of the junction left unmatched. Germline CDR1 SGHRS, CDR2 YFSETQ. The CDR3 is 14 residues long. CDR3 sequence reads: CASSLSGGNYEQYF. CDR3 DNA sequence: TGCGCCAGCAGCCTTAGCGGGGGGAACTACGAGCAGTACTTC.

The CDR3 sequence: CASSPNERSSGANVLTF. The CDR3 coding sequence is TGTGCCAGCAGCCCTAATGAGCGCAGCTCTGGGGCCAACGTCCTGACTTTC. The chain employs TRBV5-5 and TRBJ2-6, with no clear D. CDR3 length equals 17 residues. CDR1 is SGHKS, CDR2 YYEKEE, per germline (reference sequence). V was pared by 4 bases and J by 0 bases, with 14 bases between. Full variable domain (remainder filled in from reference TRBV5-5 and TRBJ2-6): DAGVTQSPTHLIKTRGQQVTLRCSPISGHKSVSWYQQVLGQGPQFIFQYYEKEERGRGNFPDRFSARQFPNYSSELNVNALLLGDSALYLCASSPNERSSGANVLTFGAGSRLTVL.

The CDR3 DNA sequence: TGTGCCAGCAGTGAAGTCGTCACGTTAGGGGGCAATCAGCCCCAGCATTTT. Its protein product is CASSEVVTLGGNQPQHF. V and J are TRBV6-1 and TRBJ1-5; D is perhaps TRBD1 (5 bases). Germline V gene data show CDR1 as MNHNS and CDR2 as SASEGT. The CDR3 covers 17 residues. V dropped 1 base and J dropped 2 bases, with 15 bases sitting between them.

This clonotype was seen only a few times. The chain combines TRBV4-2 with TRBJ1-2, with D hard to call. The CDR3 runs to 17 residues. Trimming removed 2 bases from V and 2 bases from J, with 18 bases in between. Germline CDR1 is LGHNA and CDR2 is YNFKEQ. CDR3 sequence: CASSQPSLAAENYGYTF. The CDR3 DNA is TGTGCCAGCAGCCAACCTTCTCTCGCGGCAGAGAACTATGGCTACACCTTC.

This clonotype was seen ten or more times. The chain joins TRBV12-3 or TRBV12-4 to TRBJ2-2; 7 nucleotides align to TRBD2. The CDR3 consists of 15 residues. The J segment lost 5 bases and the V segment lost 6 bases, leaving 9 bases of the junction unmatched. For the CDR3, the DNA is TGTGCCAGCAGAAATAGACTAGCTCGGACCGGGGAGCTGTTTTTT. The encoded protein is CASRNRLARTGELFF.

This clonotype occurred many times. The chain combines TRBV5-1 with TRBJ2-5; D is possibly TRBD2 (6 bases). The CDR3 has 18 residues. Germline-derived CDR1 and CDR2 are SGHRS and YFSETQ. V dropped 0 bases and J dropped 9 bases, with 27 bases sitting between them. CDR3 protein: CASSLVGAGWGLPNPQYF. In DNA form, the CDR3 reads TGCGCCAGCAGCTTGGTCGGTGCGGGTTGGGGACTTCCAAACCCCCAGTACTTC. Using reference TRBV5-1 and TRBJ2-5 for the parts outside the CDR3, the full variable domain is KAGVTQTPRYLIKTRGQQVTLSCSPISGHRSVSWYQQTPGQGLQFLFEYFSETQRNKGNFPGRFSGRQFSNSRSEMNVSTLELGDSALYLCASSLVGAGWGLPNPQYFGPGTRLLVL.

This clonotype was counted at least ten times. The chain has TRBV7-9 and TRBJ1-6; D gene ambiguous. Trimming took 6 bases from V and 6 from J, leaving 15 bases between them. The CDR3 loop spans 15 amino acids. In germline, CDR1 is SEHNR, CDR2 FQNEAQ (reference sequence). This CDR3 reads CASSHNRASNSPLHF. CDR3 in DNA: TGTGCCAGCAGTCACAACCGGGCTTCTAATTCACCCCTCCACTTT.

The V gene is TRBV20-1, the J gene TRBJ2-7; D is perhaps TRBD2 (5 bases). Looked up from germline, CDR1 is DFQATT and CDR2 is SNEGSKA (reference sequence). The CDR3 has 12 residues. V lost 1 base, J lost 5 bases, and 9 bases lay in between. CDR3 DNA sequence: TGCAGTGCTAGAGGGCCGGGGAACGAGCAGTACGTC. It specifies CSARGPGNEQYV.

This chain uses TRBV18 with TRBJ1-1; a possible D gene is TRBD1 (6 bases). The V end lost 6 bases, the J end lost 0 bases, and 14 bases lay between the germline ends. The CDR3 runs to 15 residues. Germline V gene data show CDR1 as KGHSH and CDR2 as LQKENI. The CDR3 coding sequence is TGTGCCAGCTCGGCGAACAGGGACATGAACACTGAAGCTTTCTTT. It specifies CASSANRDMNTEAFF.

This clonotype was seen ten or more times. The J gene is TRBJ1-4, the V gene TRBV6-6; no clear D gene. Germline V lookup: CDR1 MNHNY, CDR2 SVGAGI (reference sequence). The CDR3 spans 16 residues. Trimming pared 5 bases from V and 8 bases from J, leaving 21 bases between. The CDR3 sequence: CASSPPLQEGLEKLFF. CDR3 in DNA: TGTGCCAGCAGTCCTCCCCTCCAAGAAGGCTTAGAAAAACTGTTTTTT.

This clonotype was counted many times. The rearrangement uses TRBV6-5 and TRBJ1-2, with 9 bases matching TRBD1. Germline assignment: CDR1 MNHEY and CDR2 SVGAGI. After removal of 6 bases from V and 2 bases from J, the junction contained 4 bases not matched to a gene. The CDR3 consists of 14 residues. The CDR3 sequence: CASRRTGANYGYTF. CDR3 sequence (DNA): TGTGCCAGCAGGCGGACAGGGGCAAACTATGGCTACACCTTC.

V gene TRBV5-1 combines with J gene TRBJ2-3; D is possibly TRBD2 (5 bases). Per germline, CDR1 SGHRS and CDR2 YFSETQ. The CDR3 extends over 13 amino acids. V lost 2 bases and J 7 bases, leaving 11 bases between the germline ends. The CDR3 here is CASSFSLAHTQYF. The CDR3 coding sequence is TGCGCCAGCAGCTTCTCCCTAGCTCATACGCAGTATTTT.

The rearrangement joins TRBV10-1 to TRBJ2-2; the D call may be TRBD1 or TRBD2 (5 bases each). The CDR3 runs to 17 residues. CDR1 WNHNN and CDR2 SYGVQD come from the germline V gene (reference sequence). V was trimmed by 6 bases and J by 1 base, leaving 18 bases between them. CDR3 in DNA: TGCGCCAGCAGCGAGAATCCAGGGAGAGGGAACACCGGGGAGCTGTTTTTT. It codes for CASSENPGRGNTGELFF.

This clonotype was seen at least ten times. The chain employs TRBV11-2 and TRBJ2-2; D call uncertain. The ends were cut back, 6 bases at V and 6 bases at J, with 11 bases in the middle. The CDR3 contains 13 residues. CDR1 SGHAT and CDR2 FQNNGV come from the germline V gene. For the CDR3, the DNA is TGTGCCAGCAGGCTCGGATGGTCCGGGGAGCTGTTTTTT. It encodes CASRLGWSGELFF.

This clonotype has a handful of counts. V and J are TRBV5-8 and TRBJ1-4; no clear D. The length of the CDR3 is 15 residues. Germline V CDR1 and CDR2: SGHTS, YDEGEE. Trimming took off 3 bases at V and 10 bases at J, with 19 bases between the two ends. The CDR3, as DNA: TGTGCCAGCAGCTCCAGCGGCAGGACTTGGGGAAAACTGTTTTTT. Its protein is CASSSSGRTWGKLFF.

The V and J genes are TRBV29-1 and TRBJ2-3; no clear D gene. This CDR3 spans 14 amino acids. The germline gives CDR1 SQVTM, CDR2 ANQGSEA. V lost 7 bases and J 3 bases, leaving 17 bases between the germline ends. This CDR3 is CSAHLPSSTDTQYF. CDR3 DNA sequence: TGCAGCGCCCATTTGCCGTCCTCAACAGATACGCAGTATTTT.

In this sample, this clonotype turned up many times. The V gene is TRBV4-2, the J gene TRBJ2-1; either TRBD1 or TRBD2 may supply D (7 bases each). Germline V gives CDR1 LGHNA, CDR2 YNFKEQ. The CDR3 extends over 18 amino acids. V was trimmed by 0 bases and J by 6 bases, leaving 21 bases between them. CDR3 sequence (DNA): TGTGCCAGCAGCCAAGAACCAGATGGAACAGGGGAGGGCAATGAGCAGTTCTTC. It specifies CASSQEPDGTGEGNEQFF.

This clonotype was seen more than once but under ten times. This chain connects TRBV12-3 or TRBV12-4 to TRBJ1-2, with D possibly being TRBD1 (6 bases). This CDR3 contains 13 residues. The V and J ends lost 7 bases and 7 bases respectively, with 16 bases between them. Written as DNA, the CDR3 is TGTGCCAGCACCCCGAGGGGGGTGAGTGGCTACACCTTC. Translation: CASTPRGVSGYTF.

In this sample, this clonotype turned up many times. The V call is TRBV7-2, the J call TRBJ2-3; D gene uncertain. The CDR3 sequence is 15 residues long. Germline values: CDR1 SGHTA, CDR2 FQGNSA. The V and J ends lost 3 bases and 0 bases respectively, with 10 bases between them. The CDR3 region has the DNA TGTGCCAGCAGCTTTAACGGCAGGAGCACAGATACGCAGTATTTT. Translated, it gives CASSFNGRSTDTQYF.

This clonotype occurred many times. The V gene is TRBV7-2, the J gene TRBJ2-1; 7 nucleotides line up with TRBD1. Per the germline V gene, CDR1 is SGHTA and CDR2 is FQGNSA. V was clipped by 9 bases and J by 4 bases; unmatched bases: 9. This CDR3 is built from 14 residues. CDR3 sequence: CASRRQGSYNEQFF. In DNA, the CDR3 is TGTGCCAGTCGGCGACAGGGATCGTACAATGAGCAGTTCTTC.

This chain joins TRBV5-1 and TRBJ1-1; D uncertain. The V gene's germline CDR1 is SGHRS and CDR2 YFSETQ. This CDR3 region has 15 residues. The V end was cut by 0 bases, the J end by 3 bases, with 12 bases between. Here the CDR3 DNA reads TGCGCCAGCAGCTTGGAGTTGGGGTTGTACACTGAAGCTTTCTTT. The encoded protein is CASSLELGLYTEAFF.

The CDR3 nucleotides read TGTGCCAGCAGCTTAGCGGGAATCAGGAACACTGAAGCTTTCTTT. It specifies CASSLAGIRNTEAFF. The chain couples TRBV7-2 to TRBJ1-1; the D is unclear. This CDR3 region has 15 residues. Between the trimmed V and J ends, which lost 0 bases and 1 base, there was a span of 9 bases. From germline, CDR1 is SGHTA and CDR2 FQGNSA. Variable domain in full (rest from reference TRBV7-2 and TRBJ1-1): GAGVSQSPSNKVTEKGKDVELRCDPISGHTALYWYRQSLGQGLEFLIYFQGNSAPDKSGLPSDRFSAERTGGSVSTLTIQRTQQEDSAVYLCASSLAGIRNTEAFFGQGTRLTVV.

In its sample, this clonotype was seen a few times. J is TRBJ2-1 and V is TRBV6-6; D not resolved. Germline CDR1 and CDR2: MNHNY and SVGAGI (reference sequence). The V end was cut by 7 bases, the J end by 0 bases, with 19 bases between. The CDR3 covers 17 residues. The CDR3 spells CASNLSGLPSSYNEQFF. The CDR3 nucleotides are TGTGCCAGCAACTTGTCGGGCCTCCCGAGCTCCTACAATGAGCAGTTCTTC.

This clonotype was detected ten times or more. The rearrangement joins TRBV12-3 or TRBV12-4 to TRBJ1-1; no reliable D call. Trimming shortened V by 1 base and J by 1 base, and 10 bases separated the two germline ends. There are 15 residues in the CDR3. CDR3: CASSLGASANTEAFF. DNA for the CDR3: TGTGCCAGCAGTTTAGGAGCGAGTGCGAACACTGAAGCTTTCTTT.

Many counts were recorded for this clonotype. The rearrangement links TRBV7-9 to TRBJ2-5; 8 bases agree with TRBD2. This CDR3 region has 13 residues. CDR1 is SEHNR and CDR2 is FQNEAQ in the germline V gene (reference sequence). The V gene end was trimmed by 4 bases and the J gene end by 5 bases; junction bases not matched to a gene: 3. The CDR3 DNA is TGTGCCAGCAGCTACACGGGGGGGGAGACCCAGTACTTC. This translates into CASSYTGGETQYF.

A few counts support this clonotype. The chain couples TRBV20-1 to TRBJ2-1; TRBD2 matches at 13 bases. In germline, CDR1 is DFQATT, CDR2 SNEGSKA (reference sequence). V was pared by 2 bases and J by 3 bases, with 1 base of the junction left unmatched. This CDR3 has 15 residues. CDR3 in DNA: TGCAGTGCTAGAAGACTAGCGGGGGGCTACAATGAGCAGTTCTTC. Translation gives CSARRLAGGYNEQFF.